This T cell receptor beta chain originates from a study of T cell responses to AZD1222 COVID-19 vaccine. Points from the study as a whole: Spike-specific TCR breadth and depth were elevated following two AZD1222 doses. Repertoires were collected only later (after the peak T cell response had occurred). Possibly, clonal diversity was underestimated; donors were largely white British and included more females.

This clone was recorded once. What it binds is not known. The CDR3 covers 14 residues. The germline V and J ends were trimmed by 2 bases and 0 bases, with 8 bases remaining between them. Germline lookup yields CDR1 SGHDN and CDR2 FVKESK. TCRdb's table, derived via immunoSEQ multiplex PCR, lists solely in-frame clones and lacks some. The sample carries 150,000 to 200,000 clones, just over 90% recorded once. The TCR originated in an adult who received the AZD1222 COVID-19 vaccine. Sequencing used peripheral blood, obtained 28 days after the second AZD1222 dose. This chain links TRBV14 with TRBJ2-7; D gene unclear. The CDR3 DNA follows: TGTGCCAGCAGCCAACTGCGTAGCTCCTACGAGCAGTACTTC. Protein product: CASSQLRSSYEQYF.